The clone carrying this T cell receptor (beta chain) was found a few times. The germline gives CDR1 SEHNR, CDR2 FQNEAQ (reference sequence). The ends lost 0 bases at V and 11 bases at J; junction bases unmatched: 7. The CDR3 sequence is 14 residues long. In the authors' methods: Estimated nucleated cell counts came from reference gene primer amplification. Clones were read by immunoSEQ multiplex PCR, and TCRdb kept only the in-frame ones, dropping some. V, J and clone size are those of that table, while D and trimming were read from the DNA. Seen here are 85,000 to 90,000 clones, about 90% observed once, and the top ten hold 1.1%. This record belongs to a study of blood T cell repertoires in COVID-19. Study background: Material from acute and convalescent COVID-19 was sourced from the United States, Italy and Spain. The analysed material was cDNA or gDNA that came from T cells, B-cell-depleted T cells, or PBMCs.

This clonotype was sampled from a human donor in a cohort sampled during active COVID-19. The chain combines TRBV7-9 with TRBJ1-1; 9 nucleotides agree with TRBD1. The sample consisted of peripheral blood. CDR3 sequence: CASSLAGQGGLAFF. CDR3 DNA sequence: TGTGCCAGCAGCTTAGCGGGACAGGGCGGGCTGGCTTTCTTT. Full variable domain (outside the CDR3, taken from reference TRBV7-9 and TRBJ1-1): DTGVSQNPRHKITKRGQNVTFRCDPISEHNRLYWYRQTLGQGPEFLTYFQNEAQLEKSRLLSDRFSAERPKGSFSTLEIQRTEQGDSAMYLCASSLAGQGGLAFFGQGTRLTVV.